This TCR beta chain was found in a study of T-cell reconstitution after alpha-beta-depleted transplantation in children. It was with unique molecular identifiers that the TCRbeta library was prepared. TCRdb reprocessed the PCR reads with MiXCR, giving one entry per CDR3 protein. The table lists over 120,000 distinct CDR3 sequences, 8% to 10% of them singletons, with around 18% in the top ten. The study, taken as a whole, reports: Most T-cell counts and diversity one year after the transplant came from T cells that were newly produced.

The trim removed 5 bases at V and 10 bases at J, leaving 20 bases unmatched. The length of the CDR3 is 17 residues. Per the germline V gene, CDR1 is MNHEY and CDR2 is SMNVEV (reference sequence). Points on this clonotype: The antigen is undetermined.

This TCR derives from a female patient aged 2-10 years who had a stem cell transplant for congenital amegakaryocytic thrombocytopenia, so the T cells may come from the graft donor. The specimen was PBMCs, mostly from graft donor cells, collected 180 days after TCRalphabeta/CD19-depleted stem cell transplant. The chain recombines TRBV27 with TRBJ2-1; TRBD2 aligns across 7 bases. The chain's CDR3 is CASSLPLWASGPREQFF. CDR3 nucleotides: TGTGCCAGCAGTCTCCCCCTCTGGGCTAGCGGCCCCCGAGAGCAGTTCTTC.